Below are 25 T cell receptor beta chains sequenced from a single sample in a study of Ad26.COV2.S vaccination and SARS-CoV-2 variants. Treatment indicated: around 19 received Ad26.COV2.S at low or high dose, single or two shots; about five received placebo; per-sample allocation not given. At day 63 after the first vaccine or placebo injection, samples were drawn. Generated by immunoSEQ multiplex PCR, the TCRdb table keeps only in-frame clones and is missing some. The table shows about 410,000 clones, with around 93% occurring only once. This specimen consisted of peripheral blood, obtained in a trial of Ad26.COV2.S vaccine versus placebo. These receptors were obtained from a person between 18 and 59 years old who received the Ad26.COV2.S COVID-19 vaccine or a placebo.

The J gene is TRBJ1-1, the V gene TRBV30, with D possibly matching TRBD1 (5 bases). Trimming took 4 bases from V and 2 from J, leaving 8 bases between them. The CDR3 runs to 12 residues. Germline CDR1 GTSNPN, CDR2 SVGIG (reference sequence). For the CDR3, the DNA is TGTGCCTGGACTGACAGAAACACTGAAGCTTTCTTT. Translation: CAWTDRNTEAFF.

The rearrangement uses TRBV19 and TRBJ1-3; the match to TRBD1 covers 10 bases. J lost 3 bases, V lost 9 bases, and 5 bases had no gene match. Germline lookup yields CDR1 LNHDA and CDR2 SQIVND (reference sequence). This CDR3 has 14 residues. The CDR3 sequence: CASTWTGGGNTIYF. CDR3 in DNA: TGTGCCAGCACCTGGACAGGGGGTGGAAACACCATATATTTT.

CDR3 loop: CASSMGRDNQPQHF. The CDR3 nucleotides are TGTGCCAGTAGTATGGGCAGGGACAATCAGCCCCAGCATTTT. This sequence joins TRBV19 and TRBJ1-5; D possibly corresponds to TRBD1 (5 bases). Trimming stripped 3 bases from V and 3 bases from J, with 9 bases between. The CDR3 runs 14 residues. The germline CDR1 and CDR2 sequences are LNHDA and SQIVND (reference sequence).

The chain recombines TRBV4-3 with TRBJ2-7; perhaps TRBD2 as D (6 bases). Deletions cut 2 bases from V and 4 bases from J, with 12 bases between. This CDR3 is 14 amino acids long. Germline V gene lookup returns CDR1 LGHNA and CDR2 YSLEER. The chain's CDR3 is CASSQIGGGYEQYF. Here the CDR3 DNA reads TGCGCCAGCAGCCAAATCGGGGGTGGTTACGAGCAGTACTTC.

To note about this clone: Other DNA sequences in this sample translate to the same CDR3. The V and J genes are TRBV7-9 and TRBJ1-4, with 7 bases fitting TRBD1. The V gene's germline CDR1 is SEHNR and CDR2 FQNEAQ (reference sequence). The CDR3 sequence is 14 residues long. Unmatched junction bases numbered 4, after V lost 2 bases and J lost 7 bases. The CDR3 region is CASSLRQGGEKLFF. In nucleotides, the CDR3 is TGTGCCAGCAGCTTACGACAGGGTGGTGAAAAACTGTTTTTT.

The sample holds a few counts of this clone. This rearrangement joins TRBV30 to TRBJ2-5; TRBD1 aligns across 9 bases. Germline CDR1 GTSNPN, CDR2 SVGIG (reference sequence). CDR3 size: 15 residues. V shed 3 bases, J shed 4 bases, and the junction held 9 bases outside the gene matches. CDR3 bases: TGTGCCTGGAGCGCAGGACAGGGGATGAGAGAGACCCAGTACTTC. As protein: CAWSAGQGMRETQYF.

The V call is TRBV20-1, the J call TRBJ2-1; D is undetermined. CDR1 DFQATT and CDR2 SNEGSKA come from the germline V gene (reference sequence). The CDR3 totals 11 residues. Trimming took off 3 bases at V and 7 bases at J, with 7 bases between the two ends. The CDR3 DNA sequence: TGCAGTGCTAGTTCTCGAAATGAGCAGTTCTTC. It translates to CSASSRNEQFF.

The CDR3 loop reads CASSLGLGAGNTIYF. The CDR3 DNA follows: TGTGCCAGCAGCCTGGGACTCGGAGCTGGAAACACCATATATTTT. V is TRBV5-5 and J is TRBJ1-3; D perhaps matches TRBD1 (5 bases). Germline values: CDR1 SGHKS, CDR2 YYEKEE (reference sequence). The CDR3 extends over 15 amino acids. V lost 4 bases and J lost 2, with 13 bases in between.

The chain combines TRBV6-5 with TRBJ1-4; D uncertain. Germline CDR1 and CDR2: MNHEY and SVGAGI. This CDR3 spans 15 amino acids. V lost 6 bases and J 9 bases, leaving 20 bases between the germline ends. The CDR3 protein is CASSSTDTYAKKLFF. CDR3 DNA: TGTGCCAGCAGCTCGACCGACACCTATGCTAAAAAACTGTTTTTT.

The V and J genes are TRBV7-9 and TRBJ1-1; perhaps TRBD1 as D (5 bases). The CDR3 extends over 15 amino acids. V was cut by 3 bases and J by 3 bases, with 14 bases left in between. The germline V gene encodes CDR1 SEHNR and CDR2 FQNEAQ (reference sequence). This CDR3 is CASSFLRVPDTEAFF. The CDR3 nucleotides read TGTGCCAGCAGCTTCCTCAGGGTTCCCGACACTGAAGCTTTCTTT.

The J gene is TRBJ1-3, the V gene TRBV28; D possibly corresponds to TRBD1 (6 bases). Germline values: CDR1 MDHEN, CDR2 SYDVKM. V shed 7 bases and J shed 2 bases, with 9 bases lying between them. The CDR3 has 13 residues. This CDR3 reads CASKGVAGNTIYF. The CDR3 DNA reads TGTGCCAGCAAGGGGGTTGCTGGAAACACCATATATTTT.

The J gene is TRBJ2-5, the V gene TRBV19; D ambiguous. This CDR3 contains 11 residues. Germline values: CDR1 LNHDA, CDR2 SQIVND (reference sequence). Trimming shortened V by 5 bases and J by 4 bases, and 5 bases separated the two germline ends. The CDR3 here is CASSYRETQYF. In DNA, the CDR3 is TGTGCCAGTAGTTACCGAGAGACCCAGTACTTC.

V usage is TRBV11-2 and J usage is TRBJ2-1; tentatively, D is TRBD1 or TRBD2 (6 bases each). V was clipped by 3 bases and J by 7 bases, with 16 bases between them. Germline lookup yields CDR1 SGHAT and CDR2 FQNNGV. This CDR3 is built from 15 residues. CDR3 protein: CASSLTSGAGNEQFF. For the CDR3, the DNA is TGTGCCAGCAGCTTGACCTCAGGGGCGGGGAATGAGCAGTTCTTC.

The table lists this clone with a count of one. This chain uses TRBV12-5 with TRBJ2-1; 9 nucleotides agree with TRBD2. After removal of 1 base from V and 0 bases from J, the junction contained 13 bases not matched to a gene. CDR3 length: 20 residues. Per the germline V gene, CDR1 is LGHNT and CDR2 is FRNRAP. The CDR3 region has the DNA TGTGCTAGTGGTTTGGGAGGACTGAGCGGGGGGTCGAGCTCCTACAATGAGCAGTTCTTC. Translating gives CASGLGGLSGGSSSYNEQFF.

This chain connects TRBV7-8 to TRBJ2-5, with D perhaps matching TRBD1 or TRBD2 (5 bases each). Between the trimmed V and J ends, which lost 3 bases and 4 bases, there was a span of 15 bases. The CDR3 has 15 amino acids. CDR1 and CDR2 (germline): SGHVS, FQNEAQ. The CDR3 nucleotides read TGTGCCAGCAGCTTCCGGGACCCTCAACGAGAGACCCAGTACTTC. Translating it yields CASSFRDPQRETQYF.

The J gene is TRBJ2-7, the V gene TRBV18; a weak D match, TRBD2 (6 bases). CDR1 and CDR2 from the germline V gene are KGHSH and LQKENI. The CDR3 is 14 residues long. The V end was cut by 5 bases, the J end by 3 bases, with 14 bases between. The CDR3 loop is CASSAGRLGYEQYF. CDR3 coding DNA: TGTGCCAGCTCAGCGGGACGGCTTGGCTACGAGCAGTACTTC.

In this sample, this clone turned up once. This chain uses TRBV5-1 with TRBJ2-2; TRBD2 agrees at 11 bases. Per germline, CDR1 SGHRS and CDR2 YFSETQ. After removal of 4 bases from V and 4 bases from J, the junction contained 6 bases not matched to a gene. The CDR3 length is 16 residues. The CDR3 region has the DNA TGCGCCAGCAGCAAACTAGCGGGGGACCCCACCGGGGAGCTGTTTTTT. Its protein is CASSKLAGDPTGELFF.

The V call is TRBV5-1, the J call TRBJ2-5; no reliable D call. There are 12 residues in the CDR3. Germline lookup yields CDR1 SGHRS and CDR2 YFSETQ. The ends were cut back, 0 bases at V and 3 bases at J, with 3 bases in the middle. The DNA of the CDR3 is TGCGCCAGCAGCTTGGGTGAAGAGACCCAGTACTTC. The encoded protein is CASSLGEETQYF.

The J gene is TRBJ1-2, the V gene TRBV28, with a tentative D call TRBD1 (5 bases). Germline values: CDR1 MDHEN, CDR2 SYDVKM. This CDR3 comprises 16 residues. V was cut by 2 bases and J by 4 bases, with 17 bases left in between. In nucleotides, the CDR3 is TGTGCCAGCAGTTTACGGGGCGCTGGGGGAGGCTATGGCTACACCTTC. This gives the protein CASSLRGAGGGYGYTF.

The chain carries TRBV27 and TRBJ2-1; a weak D match, TRBD2 (5 bases). The V and J ends lost 6 bases and 5 bases respectively, with 17 bases between them. The CDR3 loop spans 15 amino acids. CDR1 and CDR2 from the germline V gene are MNHEY and SMNVEV (reference sequence). CDR3 protein: CASSPLVSFDNEQFF. For the CDR3, the DNA is TGTGCCAGCAGCCCACTAGTATCTTTTGACAATGAGCAGTTCTTC.

The CDR3 DNA is TGTGCCAGCAGTCTAGACAGGGCGAGGCTGTTTTTT. Its protein is CASSLDRARLFF. This rearrangement joins TRBV12-3 or TRBV12-4 to TRBJ2-2; TRBD1 aligns across 7 bases. The CDR3 consists of 12 residues. The V gene end was trimmed by 5 bases and the J gene end by 13 bases; junction bases not matched to a gene: 7.

This clone has just one count. The chain recombines TRBV7-2 with TRBJ2-3; TRBD2 matches 12 bases. This CDR3 spans 18 amino acids. V was clipped by 5 bases and J by 4 bases; unmatched bases: 13. Germline loops: CDR1 SGHTA, CDR2 FQGNSA. This CDR3 is CASSPRLGLAGTSDTQYF. For the CDR3, the DNA is TGTGCCAGCAGCCCCCGGCTCGGACTAGCGGGGACCTCAGATACGCAGTATTTT.

The CDR3 spells CTSSHQKPGVPVAQYF. CDR3 in DNA: TGCACCAGCAGTCACCAAAAGCCAGGGGTCCCTGTAGCCCAGTACTTC. The chain joins TRBV1 to TRBJ2-4; the table's D call of TRBD1 was not tested on the DNA. TRBV1 is annotated as a pseudogene. The CDR3 runs to 16 residues.

Of note for this clone: Other nucleotide sequences in the sample specify the same CDR3. The chain is built from TRBV12-3 or TRBV12-4 and TRBJ1-5; D not resolved. V lost 6 bases and J 7 bases, leaving 10 bases between the germline ends. The CDR3 covers 12 residues. The DNA for the CDR3 is TGTGCCAGCAGCTCCTTTAACCAGCCCCAGCATTTT. It yields the protein CASSSFNQPQHF.

The J gene is TRBJ2-7, the V gene TRBV18; no firm D call. The CDR3 length is 13 residues. Trimming shortened V by 0 bases and J by 5 bases, and 8 bases separated the two germline ends. The V gene's germline CDR1 is KGHSH and CDR2 LQKENI. CDR3 DNA: TGTGCCAGCTCACCACCGAATGTGGACGAGCAGTACTTC. Translating it yields CASSPPNVDEQYF.